This section outlines one T cell receptor beta chain sequence together with its context. Data came from immunoSEQ multiplex PCR; TCRdb stores just in-frame clones and leaves some out. The data hold fewer than 95,000 clones, with 70% to 90% observed a single time. The entry originates in a study of blood T cell repertoires in COVID-19. The V gene lost 5 bases and the J gene lost 1 base, with 8 bases spanning the gap. The length of the CDR3 is 13 residues. Germline V gene data show CDR1 as SGHVS and CDR2 as FQNEAQ. Sequenced input: peripheral blood. The sequence derives from a man aged 50 or older with active or convalescent COVID-19. V gene TRBV7-8 combines with J gene TRBJ1-2; D may be TRBD1 (6 bases). The CDR3, as DNA: TGTGCCAGCAGCCCGGACAGTAACTATGGCTACACCTTC. Translated: CASSPDSNYGYTF.